The next 10 T cell receptor beta chains were all read from a single sample in a study of identical twins (dated by TCRdb to the mid-2010s). To prepare the library, 5' RACE was applied. Sequencing instrument: Illumina HiSeq 2000. Clones were called with MiXCR by TCRdb after fastp trimmed the public reads at Q25, and only in-frame beta chains were retained. For every CDR3 protein sequence, its rows merge into one entry that carries the most common genes and DNA. Here the sample has about 570,000 distinct CDR3 sequences; just under 10% occur a single time. The ten largest clones capture roughly 3.2% of the sample. These same data were also listed under a study on yellow fever vaccine responses in identical twins.

The sequenced material came from PBMCs. The receptors stem from a young woman in good health.

V and J are TRBV6-2 or TRBV6-3 and TRBJ2-5; D gene unclear. This CDR3 has 12 residues. Germline V gene data show CDR1 as MNHEY and CDR2 as SVGEGT. Deletions cut 4 bases from V and 7 bases from J, with 10 bases between. The CDR3 sequence: CASSSARVTQYF. The CDR3 DNA reads TGTGCCAGCAGTTCCGCTAGGGTGACCCAGTACTTC.

This chain's CDR3 is CASSIGATSTDTQYF. The CDR3 DNA is TGCGCCAGCAGCATTGGCGCCACTAGCACAGATACGCAGTATTTT. The rearrangement links TRBV4-1 to TRBJ2-3, with no clear D. The CDR3 runs 15 residues. The germline V gene has CDR1 MGHRA and CDR2 YSYEKL. Trimming pared 5 bases from V and 0 bases from J, leaving 12 bases between.

This chain uses TRBV29-1 with TRBJ2-5, with 9 bases matching TRBD1. After removal of 7 bases from V and 5 bases from J, the junction contained 8 bases not matched to a gene. CDR1 is SQVTM and CDR2 is ANQGSEA in the germline V gene. The CDR3 runs to 13 residues. As DNA, the CDR3 is TGCAGCGCTTTGGGACAGGGAAAGGAGACCCAGTACTTC. The encoded protein is CSALGQGKETQYF.

This clonotype was observed a few times. The gene calls are TRBV2 and TRBJ2-1; 12 bases line up with TRBD1. The V gene end was trimmed by 6 bases and the J gene end by 8 bases; junction bases not matched to a gene: 8. The V gene's germline CDR1 is SNHLY and CDR2 FYNNEI. There are 15 residues in the CDR3. The CDR3: CASRPGQGAHDEQFF. CDR3 sequence (DNA): TGTGCCAGCAGACCGGGACAGGGGGCACACGATGAGCAGTTCTTC.

This rearrangement joins TRBV11-2 to TRBJ2-1, with D tentatively TRBD1 (6 bases). This CDR3 is 14 amino acids long. Germline CDR1 SGHAT, CDR2 FQNNGV. The V end lost 8 bases, the J end lost 5 bases, and 16 bases lay between the germline ends. The CDR3 loop is CASSPGTKNNEQFF. The CDR3 region has the DNA TGTGCCAGCTCTCCCGGGACAAAGAACAATGAGCAGTTCTTC.

In this sample, this clonotype turned up many times. This chain connects TRBV9 to TRBJ1-2; D possibly corresponds to TRBD1 (6 bases). The V and J ends lost 4 bases and 8 bases respectively, with 18 bases between them. Per the germline V gene, CDR1 is SGDLS and CDR2 is YYNGEE. CDR3 length: 14 amino acids. In nucleotides, the CDR3 is TGTGCCAGCAGCCCGCCGGGACAATTGAGGGGCTACACCTTC. This gives the protein CASSPPGQLRGYTF.

This clonotype was counted ten times or more. V usage is TRBV12-3 or TRBV12-4 and J usage is TRBJ2-3; TRBD2 might be the D (7 bases). This CDR3 is 15 amino acids long. Trimming cost V 3 bases and J 4 bases, with 14 bases left between them. The CDR3: CASSFIGGGSDTQYF. The CDR3, as DNA: TGTGCCAGCAGTTTTATAGGGGGGGGCTCAGATACGCAGTATTTT.

V and J are TRBV18 and TRBJ1-6; no clear D. The CDR3 is 14 residues long. Germline V gene lookup returns CDR1 KGHSH and CDR2 LQKENI. Trimming took off 3 bases at V and 8 bases at J, with 11 bases between the two ends. In DNA form, the CDR3 reads TGTGCCAGCTCACCGCTGAGGGCCGATTCACCCCTCCACTTT. Translating it yields CASSPLRADSPLHF.

The V call is TRBV5-1, the J call TRBJ2-6; unclear D gene. CDR3 size: 17 residues. Per germline, CDR1 SGHRS and CDR2 YFSETQ. V was shortened by 1 base and J by 4 bases, with 15 bases between the two germline ends. The chain's CDR3 is CASSLTPPKTGANVLTF. In nucleotides, the CDR3 is TGCGCCAGCAGCTTGACCCCCCCGAAGACCGGGGCCAACGTCCTGACTTTC. Full variable domain (rest looked up from reference TRBV5-1 and TRBJ2-6): KAGVTQTPRYLIKTRGQQVTLSCSPISGHRSVSWYQQTPGQGLQFLFEYFSETQRNKGNFPGRFSGRQFSNSRSEMNVSTLELGDSALYLCASSLTPPKTGANVLTFGAGSRLTVL.

V gene TRBV21-1 combines with J gene TRBJ2-1. TRBV21-1 is a known pseudogene. This CDR3 spans 14 amino acids. DNA of the CDR3: TGTGCCAGCCCCCAGTATTGGTTGGTTAATGAGCAGTTCTTC. This translates into CASPQYWLVNEQFF.